This T cell receptor beta chain originates from a study of tumor-infiltrating lymphocytes in primary liver carcinoma. Co-extraction of both nucleic acids (RNA and DNA) used about 19-33 mg of unsorted bulk tissue. Patients diagnosed with primary liver carcinoma received treatment through surgical resection. A primer in the constant region served to generate TCR beta cDNA from approximately 450 ng of total RNA. Slightly modified ARM-PCR, run as three nested multiplex PCR rounds, produced the TCR beta libraries. In the first two PCR rounds, TRBV1-TRBV30 forward primers were paired with a C-beta reverse primer, and each round lasted about 9 cycles. TCRdb re-called the multiplex PCR reads with MiXCR, one entry per CDR3 protein. The sample lists some 64,000 distinct CDR3 sequences; over 60% were seen once. This clonotype was detected only a few times. The germline V gene has CDR1 SQVTM and CDR2 ANQGSEA. The CDR3 is made up of 15 amino acids. Trimming removed 2 bases from V and 1 base from J, with 15 bases in between.

Sequencing input: liver tumor tissue from sampling region 4. The subset was: tumor region T4, right-lateral pole. This clonotype was obtained from a man aged 35 to 55 with primary liver carcinoma and hepatitis B virus infection. This sequence joins TRBV29-1 and TRBJ2-7; tentative D call: TRBD2 (5 bases). In nucleotides, the CDR3 is TGCAGCGTTGAATATCCGGGTGGGAGTTCCTACGAGCAGTACTTC. This translates into CSVEYPGGSSYEQYF.